The entry below describes one T cell receptor (beta chain). As yet, its antigen is unknown. These data come from a study of T cell responses to AZD1222 COVID-19 vaccine. Regarding the study as a whole: Spike-wide vaccine-associated CD4 TCRs dominated at 160-218 and 743-854. Possibly, clonal diversity was underestimated; donors were largely white British and included more females.

Germline values: CDR1 MNHEY, CDR2 SVGAGI. The CDR3 extends over 14 amino acids. The V and J ends lost 6 bases and 3 bases respectively, with 12 bases between them. Generated by immunoSEQ multiplex PCR, the TCRdb table keeps only in-frame clones and is missing some. Seen here are 150,000 to 200,000 clones, around nine tenths observed once, and the top ten hold 1.5% to 2%. The input for sequencing was peripheral blood, taken on day 0 of AZD1222 vaccination. This TCR came from an adult in good health. This chain connects TRBV6-5 to TRBJ1-5; TRBD1 might be the D (6 bases). CDR3 residues: CASRSRGNNQPQHF. CDR3 sequence (DNA): TGTGCCAGCAGGTCCAGGGGAAACAATCAGCCCCAGCATTTT.